This T cell receptor beta chain was found in a study of blood T cell repertoires in COVID-19. Per the original data handling: Cell counts per sample came from amplifying reference gene primers. Produced via immunoSEQ multiplex PCR; TCRdb's table is partial and in-frame only. That table furnishes V, J and clone size, whereas the DNA furnished D and trimming. This sample carries 200,000 to 300,000 clones, around four fifths of them seen once, and the ten largest clones take about 6.3%. Germline CDR1 is SGDLS and CDR2 is YYNGEE. The CDR3 spans 16 residues. Deletions cut 3 bases from V and 0 bases from J, with 10 bases between.

This TCR derives from a woman aged 60 to 75 with active or convalescent COVID-19. The V gene is TRBV9, the J gene TRBJ1-6; no reliable D call. Material: peripheral blood. The CDR3 is CASSGAPSSYNSPLHF. DNA for the CDR3: TGTGCCAGCAGCGGAGCCCCGAGCTCCTATAATTCACCCCTCCACTTT.